This is a list of T cell receptor beta chains from one sample in a study of shared clonotypes between healthy human individuals. Data came from immunoSEQ multiplex PCR; TCRdb stores just in-frame clones and leaves some out. Here the sample spans 1.4 million to 1.5 million clones, more than 95% being singletons. The specimen sequenced was naive CD4+ T cells sorted from blood. These receptors were obtained from a man aged 25-40 years in good health. Each CDR3 is given with its conserved first and last residue. The D gene is left open where the match is weak. Rows may omit the clone size; those that give it use once, few, many or a size class.

v_gene: TRBV7-2; j_gene: TRBJ2-3; len: 14; abundance: -; d_gene: -; CDR3nt: TGTGCCAGCAGCCGAGGACAGTCTACAGATACGCAGTATTTT; CDR3aa: CASSRGQSTDTQYF
v_gene: TRBV19; j_gene: TRBJ1-5; len: 17; abundance: once; d_gene: -; CDR3nt: TGTGCCAGTAGTGCAATTTTTTCGGCCCTTACCAGTCAGCCCCAGCATTTT; CDR3aa: CASSAIFSALTSQPQHF
v_gene: TRBV6-5; j_gene: TRBJ1-1; len: 15; abundance: -; d_gene: -; CDR3nt: TGTGCCAGCAGTTACTCGAGGGGAGTGAACACTGAAGCTTTCTTT; CDR3aa: CASSYSRGVNTEAFF
v_gene: TRBV30; j_gene: TRBJ2-1; len: 12; abundance: -; d_gene: -; CDR3nt: TGTGCCTGGTCACAGGGTCAGAATGAGCAGTTCTTC; CDR3aa: CAWSQGQNEQFF
v_gene: TRBV5-1; j_gene: TRBJ2-7; len: 15; abundance: -; d_gene: TRBD2; CDR3nt: TGCGCCAGCAGCTTCCTAGCGGGAGAATCCTACGAGCAGTACTTC; CDR3aa: CASSFLAGESYEQYF
v_gene: TRBV2; j_gene: TRBJ2-2; len: 15; abundance: -; d_gene: TRBD1; CDR3nt: TGTGCCAGCCGCCTGGGACAGCCAAACACCGGGGAGCTGTTTTTT; CDR3aa: CASRLGQPNTGELFF
v_gene: TRBV7-9; j_gene: TRBJ2-1; len: 13; abundance: -; d_gene: -; CDR3nt: TGTGCCAGCAGCTTGGGGGAGTACAATGAGCAGTTCTTC; CDR3aa: CASSLGEYNEQFF
v_gene: TRBV29-1; j_gene: TRBJ2-3; len: 14; abundance: once; d_gene: TRBD2; CDR3nt: TGCAGCGTTGGAGTAGCGGGAGGGGAAGATACGCAGTATTTT; CDR3aa: CSVGVAGGEDTQYF
v_gene: TRBV5-4; j_gene: TRBJ1-2; len: 17; abundance: -; d_gene: -; CDR3nt: TGTGCCAGCAGCGACGACCTCCGACGACAGAGTTCTTATGGCTACACCTTC; CDR3aa: CASSDDLRRQSSYGYTF
v_gene: TRBV4-1; j_gene: TRBJ1-1; len: 18; abundance: -; d_gene: -; CDR3nt: TGCGCCAGCAGCCAAGGCTGGGTAGTGCAGGGGAAGAACACTGAAGCTTTCTTT; CDR3aa: CASSQGWVVQGKNTEAFF
v_gene: TRBV9; j_gene: TRBJ2-3; len: 18; abundance: -; d_gene: TRBD2; CDR3nt: TGTGCCAGCAGCGTAGAGCTACCGACTAGCGGGAGCACAGATACGCAGTATTTT; CDR3aa: CASSVELPTSGSTDTQYF
v_gene: TRBV5-6; j_gene: TRBJ2-5; len: 15; abundance: once; d_gene: -; CDR3nt: TGTGCCAGCAGCTCGCTAGATAGGCCGTTGGAGACCCAGTACTTC; CDR3aa: CASSSLDRPLETQYF
v_gene: TRBV30; j_gene: TRBJ2-2; len: 13; abundance: -; d_gene: -; CDR3nt: TGTGCCTGGAGTAAGAGGTTCACCGGGGAGCTGTTTTTT; CDR3aa: CAWSKRFTGELFF
v_gene: TRBV7-8; j_gene: TRBJ2-1; len: 14; abundance: -; d_gene: -; CDR3nt: TGTGCCAGCAGCTTCCGGGACTTGGACAATGAGCAGTTCTTC; CDR3aa: CASSFRDLDNEQFF
v_gene: TRBV5-5; j_gene: TRBJ2-5; len: 14; abundance: -; d_gene: -; CDR3nt: TGTGCCAGCAGCCATGGGGACGACCTGGAGACCCAGTACTTC; CDR3aa: CASSHGDDLETQYF
v_gene: TRBV5-1; j_gene: TRBJ1-2; len: 15; abundance: -; d_gene: -; CDR3nt: TGCGCCAGCAGCGGACCCCATTGGGGACGGCCGGGCTACACCTTC; CDR3aa: CASSGPHWGRPGYTF
v_gene: TRBV28; j_gene: TRBJ2-5; len: 13; abundance: -; d_gene: -; CDR3nt: TGTGCCAGCAGTTTGCCAGGACAAGAGACCCAGTACTTC; CDR3aa: CASSLPGQETQYF
v_gene: TRBV7-2; j_gene: TRBJ2-1; len: 16; abundance: -; d_gene: TRBD2; CDR3nt: TGTGCCAGCAGCTTAAGACTAGCGGGAGGGCACAATGAGCAGTTCTTC; CDR3aa: CASSLRLAGGHNEQFF
v_gene: TRBV2; j_gene: TRBJ1-1; len: 15; abundance: -; d_gene: TRBD1; CDR3nt: TGTGCCAGCAAATTTGCGAGACAGGGATGGACTGAAGCTTTCTTT; CDR3aa: CASKFARQGWTEAFF
v_gene: TRBV5-1; j_gene: TRBJ2-5; len: 14; abundance: -; d_gene: -; CDR3nt: TGCGCCAGCAGCTTGAGGCCCTTGGCGCCGACCCAGTACTTC; CDR3aa: CASSLRPLAPTQYF
v_gene: TRBV4-1; j_gene: TRBJ2-7; len: 13; abundance: once; d_gene: -; CDR3nt: TGCGCCAGCAGCCACCTATTTACCTACGAGCAGTACTTC; CDR3aa: CASSHLFTYEQYF
v_gene: TRBV10-2; j_gene: TRBJ1-5; len: 13; abundance: -; d_gene: -; CDR3nt: TGCGCCAGCAGTGAGTCACCCAATCAGCCCCAGCATTTT; CDR3aa: CASSESPNQPQHF
v_gene: TRBV12-5; j_gene: TRBJ2-2; len: 17; abundance: -; d_gene: -; CDR3nt: TGTGCTAGTGGTTTGTCGCCACTAAACGTCAACACCGGGGAGCTGTTTTTT; CDR3aa: CASGLSPLNVNTGELFF
v_gene: TRBV5-8; j_gene: TRBJ1-5; len: 15; abundance: once; d_gene: -; CDR3nt: TGTGCCAGCAGCTCGGGGTTGTATAGCAATCAGCCCCAGCATTTT; CDR3aa: CASSSGLYSNQPQHF
v_gene: TRBV28; j_gene: TRBJ1-4; len: 17; abundance: -; d_gene: TRBD1; CDR3nt: TGTGCCAGCAGTCTACCGCCCGGGACAGGGGTTAATGAAAAACTGTTTTTT; CDR3aa: CASSLPPGTGVNEKLFF
v_gene: TRBV18; j_gene: TRBJ2-1; len: 14; abundance: -; d_gene: -; CDR3nt: TGTGCCAGCTCACCACACCCGGGTCCTAATGAGCAGTTCTTC; CDR3aa: CASSPHPGPNEQFF
v_gene: TRBV29-1; j_gene: TRBJ1-5; len: 17; abundance: -; d_gene: TRBD1; CDR3nt: TGCAGCGTTGTTTTGACAGGGGGACTGGATAGCAATCAGCCCCAGCATTTT; CDR3aa: CSVVLTGGLDSNQPQHF
v_gene: TRBV25-1; j_gene: TRBJ1-1; len: 13; abundance: -; d_gene: -; CDR3nt: TGTGCCAGCAGCGGCAGGGGCGGCACTGAAGCTTTCTTT; CDR3aa: CASSGRGGTEAFF
v_gene: TRBV7-8; j_gene: TRBJ2-7; len: 13; abundance: -; d_gene: TRBD2; CDR3nt: TGTGCCAGCAGCTTAGAGCGGGGGGACGAGCAGTACTTC; CDR3aa: CASSLERGDEQYF
v_gene: TRBV27; j_gene: TRBJ2-1; len: 17; abundance: once; d_gene: TRBD2; CDR3nt: TGTGCCAGCAGTCACACCAAGGGACTAGCGAGATACAATGAGCAGTTCTTC; CDR3aa: CASSHTKGLARYNEQFF
v_gene: TRBV4-1; j_gene: TRBJ2-2; len: 15; abundance: -; d_gene: -; CDR3nt: TGCGCCAGCAGCCAAGATGCTATGAACACCGGGGAGCTGTTTTTT; CDR3aa: CASSQDAMNTGELFF